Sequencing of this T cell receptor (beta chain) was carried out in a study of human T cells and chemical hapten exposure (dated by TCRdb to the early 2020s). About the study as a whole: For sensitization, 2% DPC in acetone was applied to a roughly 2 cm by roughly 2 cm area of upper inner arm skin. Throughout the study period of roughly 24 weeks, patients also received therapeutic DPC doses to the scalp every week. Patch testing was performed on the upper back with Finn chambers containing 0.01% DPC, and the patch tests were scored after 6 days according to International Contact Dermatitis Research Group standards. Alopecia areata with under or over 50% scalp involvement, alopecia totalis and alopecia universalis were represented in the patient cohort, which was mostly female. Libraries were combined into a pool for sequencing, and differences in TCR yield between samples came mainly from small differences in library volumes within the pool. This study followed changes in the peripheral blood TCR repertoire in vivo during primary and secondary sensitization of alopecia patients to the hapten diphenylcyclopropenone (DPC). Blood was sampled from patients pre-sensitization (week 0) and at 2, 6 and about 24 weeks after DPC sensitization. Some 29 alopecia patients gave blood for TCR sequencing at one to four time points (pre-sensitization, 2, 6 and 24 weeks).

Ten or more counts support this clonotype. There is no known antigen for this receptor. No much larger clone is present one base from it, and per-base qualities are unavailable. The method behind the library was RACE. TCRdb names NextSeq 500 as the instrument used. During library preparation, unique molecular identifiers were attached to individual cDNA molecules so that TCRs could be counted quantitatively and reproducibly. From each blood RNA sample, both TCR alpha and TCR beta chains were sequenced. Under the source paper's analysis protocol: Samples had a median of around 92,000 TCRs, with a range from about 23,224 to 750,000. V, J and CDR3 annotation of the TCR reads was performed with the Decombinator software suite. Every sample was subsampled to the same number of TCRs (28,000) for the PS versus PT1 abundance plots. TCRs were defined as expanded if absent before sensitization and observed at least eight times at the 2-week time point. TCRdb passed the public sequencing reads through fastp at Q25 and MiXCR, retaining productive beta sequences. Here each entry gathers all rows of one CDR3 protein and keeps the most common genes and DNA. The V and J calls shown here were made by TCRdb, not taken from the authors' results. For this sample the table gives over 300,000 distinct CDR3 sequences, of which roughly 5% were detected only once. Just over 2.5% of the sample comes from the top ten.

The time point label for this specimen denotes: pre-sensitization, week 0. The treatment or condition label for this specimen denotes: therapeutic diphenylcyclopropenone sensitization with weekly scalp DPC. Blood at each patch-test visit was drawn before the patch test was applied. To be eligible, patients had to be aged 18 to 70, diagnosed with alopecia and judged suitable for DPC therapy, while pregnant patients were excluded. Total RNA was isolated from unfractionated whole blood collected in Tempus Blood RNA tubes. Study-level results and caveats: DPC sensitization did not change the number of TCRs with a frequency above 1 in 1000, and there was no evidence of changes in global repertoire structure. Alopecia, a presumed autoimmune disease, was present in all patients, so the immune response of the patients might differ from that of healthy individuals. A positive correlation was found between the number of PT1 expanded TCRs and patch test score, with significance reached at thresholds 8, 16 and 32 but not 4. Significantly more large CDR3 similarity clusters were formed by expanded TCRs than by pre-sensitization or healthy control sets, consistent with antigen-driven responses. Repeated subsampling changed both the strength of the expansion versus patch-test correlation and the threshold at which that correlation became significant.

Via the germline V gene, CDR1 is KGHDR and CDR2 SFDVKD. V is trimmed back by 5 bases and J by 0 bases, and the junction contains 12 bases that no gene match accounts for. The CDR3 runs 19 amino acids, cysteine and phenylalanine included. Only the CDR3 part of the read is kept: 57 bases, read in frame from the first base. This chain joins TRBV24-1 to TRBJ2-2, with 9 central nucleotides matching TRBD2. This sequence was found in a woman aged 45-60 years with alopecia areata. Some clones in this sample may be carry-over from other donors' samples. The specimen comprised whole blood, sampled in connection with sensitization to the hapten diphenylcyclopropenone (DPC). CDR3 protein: CATSALTAASGANTGELFF. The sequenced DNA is TGTGCCACCAGTGCCCTAACCGCGGCTAGCGGGGCGAACACCGGGGAGCTGTTTTTT.